The T cell receptor beta chain under discussion was sequenced for a study of CXCR3-negative and CXCR3-positive naive CD8 T cells. For this clonotype: What it recognizes is unknown.

General study points: Naive cells, whether CXCR3-negative or CXCR3-positive, had similar TRBV-TRBJ usage, while memory cells differed. When CXCR3-positive naive cells were set against CXCR3-negative naive cells, the former had more hydrophobic TRB CDR3s.

With UMI labels, 5' RACE was used to prepare the TRB cDNA libraries. TCRdb reprocessed the 5' RACE reads and keeps a single row for each CDR3 protein, giving no DNA. Here the sample table reports roughly 61,000 distinct CDR3 sequences. Germline V gene sequence: CDR1 SGHTS, CDR2 YDEGEE. The CDR3 extends over 12 amino acids. The sequence came from a human donor in good health. Some clones in this sample may be carry-over from other donors' samples. The rearrangement uses TRBV5-8 and TRBJ1-4; lacking DNA, the TRBD1 call made by TCRdb goes unchecked. The specimen was naive CXCR3+ CD8+ T cells from blood. Indicated subset: CD45RO-CCR7+CD27+CD95- naive CD8+ T cells expressing CXCR3 (TNR3+). This chain's CDR3 is CASSPWGEKLFF.